Listed below are T cell receptor beta chains from one sample, sequenced in a study of T cell responses to AZD1222 COVID-19 vaccine. Using immunoSEQ multiplex PCR, the repertoire was profiled, and TCRdb retains in-frame clones only, with some absent. The table shows more than 80,000 clones, with nearly 90% occurring only once. The material was peripheral blood, obtained on day 0 of AZD1222 vaccination. The receptors were sampled from an adult in good health. Both conserved end residues are part of each CDR3. D genes are given only for firm matches. Not all rows give a size; the values are once, few, many and, for expanded clones, a class.

-	TRBV15	TRBJ1-3	-	TGTGCCACCAGTGCAGACTCTGGAAACACCATATATTTT	CATSADSGNTIYF
few	TRBV3-1/TRBV3-2	TRBJ1-2	-	TGTGCCAGCAGCCAAGATCGACAGTATGGCTACACCTTC	CASSQDRQYGYTF
-	TRBV11-2	TRBJ1-3	-	TGTGCCAGCAGCTTCAGGACAGCTGGAAACACCATATATTTT	CASSFRTAGNTIYF
-	TRBV7-9	TRBJ2-5	-	TGTGCCAGCAGCTTAGTGGGAGAGACCCAGTACTTC	CASSLVGETQYF
-	TRBV6-5	TRBJ1-2	TRBD1	TGTGCCAGCAAGGACAGGAGGAACTATGGCTACACCTTC	CASKDRRNYGYTF
once	TRBV9	TRBJ1-3	-	TGTGCCAGCAGCCTTCACCGGTCAAGCTCTGGAAACACCATATATTTT	CASSLHRSSSGNTIYF
few	TRBV5-5	TRBJ2-4	-	TGTGCCAGCAGCTTGGCCGCAGGGAGGAACATTCAGTACTTC	CASSLAAGRNIQYF
-	TRBV28	TRBJ1-6	TRBD1	TGTGCCAGCACGCTCCCGGGACAGAATTCACCCCTCCACTTT	CASTLPGQNSPLHF
-	TRBV7-9	TRBJ1-4	-	TGTGCCAGCAGCTTAGCAAAGGATACAACTAATGAAAAACTGTTTTTT	CASSLAKDTTNEKLFF
-	TRBV4-1	TRBJ2-4	-	TGCGCCAGCAGCCATCCGGCCCTAGCCAAAAACATTCAGTACTTC	CASSHPALAKNIQYF
-	TRBV6-5	TRBJ2-3	TRBD2	TGTGCCAGCTGCGGGACTAGCGGGACCACAGATACGCAGTATTTT	CASCGTSGTTDTQYF
-	TRBV3-1/TRBV3-2	TRBJ2-7	-	TGTGCCAGCAGCGCCACAGGTGCCTTCTACGAGCAGTACTTC	CASSATGAFYEQYF